The following is a T cell receptor (beta chain) sequence with its context. Its specificity is unknown. The source of the sample is a study of response to subunit inactivated influenza vaccine. TCRdb reanalysed the RT-PCR reads using MiXCR and keeps one entry per CDR3 protein. The sample has roughly 710,000 distinct CDR3 sequences, 14% seen once. Study-wide results and caveats: Authors suggested each seasonal influenza vaccination recruits few new T cells.

This CDR3 has 16 residues. V was shortened by 6 bases and J by 2 bases, with 17 bases between the two germline ends. Sequences were derived from PBMCs from blood, sampled 14 to 15 days before vaccination. This chain links TRBV12-3 or TRBV12-4 with TRBJ2-1, with D unclear. The clonotype was recovered from a man aged 45-65 years who received an inactivated influenza vaccine. This CDR3 is CASSPFGGRPYNEQFF. The CDR3, as DNA: TGTGCCAGCAGCCCTTTTGGCGGCCGCCCCTACAATGAGCAGTTCTTC.